The next 17 T cell receptor beta chains were all read from a single sample in a study of cytomegalovirus exposure and HLA in healthy donors. PCR amplification relied on 60 Vbeta primers (plus 13 Jbeta primers). Measured with immunoSEQ multiplex PCR; TCRdb has only the in-frame clones, and not every one. The table records over 100,000 clones, 82% of them present only once. Sequencing was done on a sample of PBMCs. Receptor source: a man aged 25-45 years in good health and CMV-seropositive.

V usage is TRBV9 and J usage is TRBJ2-7, with TRBD1 identical over 10 bases. The CDR3 extends over 15 amino acids. CDR1 is SGDLS and CDR2 is YYNGEE in the germline V gene. With 1 base clipped from V and 5 bases from J, the junction kept 6 bases outside the gene matches. The CDR3, as DNA: TGTGCCAGCAGCGTAAAAGGGACAGGGGCCGACGAGCAGTACTTC. This gives the protein CASSVKGTGADEQYF.

The rearrangement uses TRBV6-5 and TRBJ2-3; D is ambiguous. V lost 4 bases to trimming and J lost 5 bases, with 16 bases between them. Germline CDR1 is MNHEY and CDR2 is SVGAGI. This CDR3 spans 15 amino acids. The CDR3, as DNA: TGTGCCAGCAGTTCCCCCCGCTCCTACCGAGATACGCAGTATTTT. Protein: CASSSPRSYRDTQYF.

This chain uses TRBV19 with TRBJ1-4; 7 bases agree with TRBD1. Per germline, CDR1 LNHDA and CDR2 SQIVND (reference sequence). The CDR3 covers 16 residues. J was trimmed by 0 bases and V by 9 bases; bases with no gene match: 10. The CDR3 region is CASLPTGTATNEKLFF. The DNA for the CDR3 is TGTGCCAGCCTCCCCACCGGGACAGCAACTAATGAAAAACTGTTTTTT.

CDR3 region: CASSYGAGRNTIYF. CDR3 bases: TGTGCCAGCAGTTACGGGGCAGGGCGAAACACCATATATTTT. The chain couples TRBV6-5 to TRBJ1-3; a weak D match, TRBD1 (5 bases). Trimming left V 2 bases short and J 5 bases short, with 10 bases between. The germline V gene has CDR1 MNHEY and CDR2 SVGAGI. CDR3 length equals 14 residues.

The V gene is TRBV5-1, the J gene TRBJ2-3; 10 bases align to TRBD2. Germline V gene sequence: CDR1 SGHRS, CDR2 YFSETQ. Unmatched junction bases numbered 3, after V lost 4 bases and J lost 1 base. This CDR3 has 15 amino acids. CDR3 residues: CASSPSGSGTDTQYF. CDR3 sequence (DNA): TGCGCCAGCAGCCCTAGCGGGAGCGGCACAGATACGCAGTATTTT.

V usage is TRBV18 and J usage is TRBJ2-5; TRBD2 matches at 11 bases. Germline V gives CDR1 KGHSH, CDR2 LQKENI. The CDR3 runs 15 residues. The V gene end was trimmed by 3 bases and the J gene end by 2 bases; junction bases not matched to a gene: 2. CDR3 region: CASSPGLAAQETQYF. CDR3 nucleotide sequence: TGTGCCAGCTCACCGGGACTAGCGGCTCAAGAGACCCAGTACTTC.

This clone was seen a few times. J is TRBJ2-7 and V is TRBV2, with a possible D match to TRBD2 (7 bases). In germline, CDR1 is SNHLY, CDR2 FYNNEI. The CDR3 runs to 16 residues. With 1 base removed from V and 3 bases from J, the gap between germline ends came to 16 bases. The CDR3 coding sequence is TGTGCCAGCAGTGAAGGAGGGGGGGGTAAAGTCTACGAGCAGTACGTC. Encoded protein: CASSEGGGGKVYEQYV.

V usage is TRBV5-4 and J usage is TRBJ2-1, with D perhaps matching TRBD2 (6 bases). Trimming stripped 1 base from V and 4 bases from J, with 12 bases between. This CDR3 is 15 amino acids long. Germline CDR1 is SGHNT and CDR2 is YYREEE (reference sequence). The CDR3 DNA reads as TGTGCCAGCAGCTTGTGGCGGGAAAGATACAATGAGCAGTTCTTC. It codes for CASSLWRERYNEQFF.

Points on this clone: The sample carries other DNA sequences with the same CDR3. The chain links TRBV7-9 to TRBJ2-3, with D unclear. CDR1 and CDR2 from the germline V gene are SEHNR and FQNEAQ (reference sequence). V was clipped by 6 bases and J by 4 bases, with 8 bases between them. This CDR3 region has 12 residues. Here the CDR3 reads CASSPSSDTQYF. The CDR3 DNA reads as TGTGCCAGCAGTCCTTCCTCAGATACGCAGTATTTT.

V and J are TRBV6-1 and TRBJ2-1, with D perhaps matching TRBD2 (6 bases). The CDR3 sequence is 16 residues long. Germline V lookup: CDR1 MNHNS, CDR2 SASEGT. Trimming cost V 1 base and J 4 bases, with 14 bases left between them. CDR3 in amino acids: CASSEGSGVRYNEQFF. In DNA, the CDR3 is TGTGCCAGCAGTGAAGGTTCGGGGGTGAGATACAATGAGCAGTTCTTC.

The genes are TRBV5-1 and TRBJ2-5; D gene ambiguous. CDR1 SGHRS and CDR2 YFSETQ come from the germline V gene. This CDR3 contains 16 residues. Trimming stripped 1 base from V and 4 bases from J, with 17 bases between. The CDR3 is CASSLNYVLGRETQYF. In DNA form, the CDR3 reads TGCGCCAGCAGCTTGAATTATGTCTTGGGCAGAGAGACCCAGTACTTC.

This clone turned up a few times. The rearrangement joins TRBV5-1 to TRBJ1-2; 7 nucleotides agree with TRBD1. CDR3 size: 12 residues. V dropped 0 bases and J dropped 8; count of bases not matched to a gene: 1. The germline V gene encodes CDR1 SGHRS and CDR2 YFSETQ. The CDR3 coding sequence is TGCGCCAGCAGCTTGGAAGGGGGCGGCTACACCTTC. It codes for CASSLEGGGYTF.

The rearrangement links TRBV4-2 to TRBJ2-2, with D perhaps TRBD2 (5 bases). Per germline, CDR1 LGHNA and CDR2 YNFKEQ. With 0 bases removed from V and 4 bases from J, the gap between germline ends came to 18 bases. The CDR3 consists of 18 residues. For the CDR3, the DNA is TGTGCCAGCAGCCAAGATCCGGTCACAGCGGCCATCACCGGGGAGCTGTTTTTT. This gives the protein CASSQDPVTAAITGELFF.

In DNA, the CDR3 is TGTGCCAGCAGTGAAGCCCGGGGGACTAGGGCTTTCTTT. Translating gives CASSEARGTRAFF. The chain links TRBV6-1 to TRBJ1-1; D might be TRBD1 (5 bases). The CDR3 has 13 residues. Germline CDR1 MNHNS, CDR2 SASEGT. The ends were cut back, 0 bases at V and 11 bases at J, with 13 bases in the middle.

This chain uses TRBV5-1 with TRBJ1-1; D is uncertain. V lost 0 bases and J 2 bases, leaving 8 bases between the germline ends. Germline V gene lookup returns CDR1 SGHRS and CDR2 YFSETQ. The CDR3 contains 14 residues. CDR3 region: CASSLGRGNTEAFF. The CDR3 bases are TGCGCCAGCAGCTTGGGCCGGGGAAACACTGAAGCTTTCTTT.

The gene calls are TRBV23-1 and TRBJ2-1, with D possibly TRBD1 on 5 matching bases. TRBV23-1 is given ORF status, its function remaining uncertain. The CDR3 is 16 residues long. Trimming took 0 bases from V and 8 from J, leaving 17 bases between them. This chain's CDR3 is CASSQSPGPLFDEQFF. The CDR3 DNA reads as TGCGCCAGCAGTCAATCCCCAGGGCCCCTCTTCGATGAGCAGTTCTTC.

The chain couples TRBV4-1 to TRBJ1-3, with 8 bases fitting TRBD1. Trimming cost V 1 base and J 0 bases; bases outside gene matches: 8. The germline V gene encodes CDR1 MGHRA and CDR2 YSYEKL. The CDR3 spans 18 residues. The CDR3 DNA follows: TGCGCCAGCAGCCAAGGTCGTGCCAGGGGGCTCTCTGGAAACACCATATATTTT. It encodes CASSQGRARGLSGNTIYF.